A single sample gave rise to the 6 T cell receptor beta chains below, sequenced in a study of cytomegalovirus exposure and HLA in healthy donors. Some clones are missing from TCRdb's copy, which holds only in-frame ones; the method was immunoSEQ multiplex PCR. The data hold 150,000 or so clones, with approximately 94% observed a single time. The sample was PBMCs. The receptors shown here come from a man younger than 30 in good health and CMV-seropositive.

V usage is TRBV28 and J usage is TRBJ1-1, with D unclear. The CDR3 totals 12 residues. Germline values: CDR1 MDHEN, CDR2 SYDVKM. V lost 2 bases and J 5 bases, leaving 6 bases between the germline ends. Here the CDR3 reads CASSLIVTEAFF. As DNA, the CDR3 is TGTGCCAGCAGTTTAATCGTTACTGAAGCTTTCTTT.

The chain carries TRBV5-1 and TRBJ2-7, with unresolved D. Looked up from germline, CDR1 is SGHRS and CDR2 is YFSETQ. The ends were cut back, 0 bases at V and 3 bases at J, with 13 bases in the middle. The CDR3 is 15 amino acids. CDR3 nucleotide sequence: TGCGCCAGCAGCTTGGTAGGAGTTTCCGGCTACGAGCAGTACTTC. Translated: CASSLVGVSGYEQYF. Full variable domain (missing parts from reference TRBV5-1 and TRBJ2-7): KAGVTQTPRYLIKTRGQQVTLSCSPISGHRSVSWYQQTPGQGLQFLFEYFSETQRNKGNFPGRFSGRQFSNSRSEMNVSTLELGDSALYLCASSLVGVSGYEQYFGPGTRLTVT.

The chain joins TRBV15 to TRBJ2-3; a weak D match, TRBD2 (6 bases). Germline CDR1 reads LNHNV; CDR2 reads YYDKDF (reference sequence). V lost 0 bases and J lost 7, with 17 bases in between. This CDR3 has 16 amino acids. The CDR3 here is CATSRDWAGSLYTQYF. In DNA form, the CDR3 reads TGTGCCACCAGCAGAGATTGGGCCGGGAGCCTTTATACGCAGTATTTT. The complete variable domain, with remaining parts taken from reference TRBV15 and TRBJ2-3, reads DAMVIQNPRYQVTQFGKPVTLSCSQTLNHNVMYWYQQKSSQAPKLLFHYYDKDFNNEADTPDNFQSRRPNTSFCFLDIRSPGLGDTAMYLCATSRDWAGSLYTQYFGPGTRLTVL.

This sequence joins TRBV10-3 and TRBJ2-7; 8 bases map to TRBD2. V gave up 1 base and J gave up 2 bases; unmatched junction bases: 7. Germline loops: CDR1 ENHRY, CDR2 SYGVKD. This CDR3 is 16 amino acids long. CDR3 DNA sequence: TGTGCCATCAGTGAGTTGGGTACTAGCGGACCCTACGAGCAGTACTTC. Translating it yields CAISELGTSGPYEQYF.

The chain couples TRBV9 to TRBJ2-5; D is possibly TRBD2 (5 bases). CDR1 is SGDLS, CDR2 YYNGEE, per germline. The CDR3 totals 16 residues. V lost 0 bases, J lost 2 bases, and 14 bases lay in between. The CDR3 sequence: CASSVEEAWRQETQYF. The CDR3 coding sequence is TGTGCCAGCAGCGTAGAGGAGGCCTGGCGGCAAGAGACCCAGTACTTC. Together with reference TRBV9 and TRBJ2-5, the CDR3 gives the full variable domain: DSGVTQTPKHLITATGQRVTLRCSPRSGDLSVYWYQQSLDQGLQFLIQYYNGEERAKGNILERFSAQQFPDLHSELNLSSLELGDSALYFCASSVEEAWRQETQYFGPGTRLLVL.

This chain links TRBV5-1 with TRBJ2-5; 9 bases are a match to TRBD2. CDR3 size: 17 residues. Trimming at V came to 0 bases and at J to 0 bases, leaving 6 bases not matched to a gene. Germline CDR1 is SGHRS and CDR2 is YFSETQ. The chain's CDR3 is CASSLGAGGHYQETQYF. The DNA for the CDR3 is TGCGCCAGCAGCTTGGGTGCGGGAGGGCATTACCAAGAGACCCAGTACTTC.